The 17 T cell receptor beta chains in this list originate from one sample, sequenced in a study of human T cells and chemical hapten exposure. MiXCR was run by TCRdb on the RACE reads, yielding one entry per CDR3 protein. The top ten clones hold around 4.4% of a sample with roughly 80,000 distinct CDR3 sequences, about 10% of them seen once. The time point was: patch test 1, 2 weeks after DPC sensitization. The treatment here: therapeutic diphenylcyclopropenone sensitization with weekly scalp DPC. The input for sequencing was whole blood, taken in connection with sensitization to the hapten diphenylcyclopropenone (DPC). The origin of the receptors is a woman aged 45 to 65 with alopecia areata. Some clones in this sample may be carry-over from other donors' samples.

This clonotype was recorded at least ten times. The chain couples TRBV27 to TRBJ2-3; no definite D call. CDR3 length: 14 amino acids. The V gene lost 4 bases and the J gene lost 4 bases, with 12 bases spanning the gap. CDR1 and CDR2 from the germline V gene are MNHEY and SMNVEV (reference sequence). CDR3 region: CASSSQSHPDTQYF. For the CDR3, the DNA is TGTGCCAGCAGTTCCCAATCCCATCCAGATACGCAGTATTTT.

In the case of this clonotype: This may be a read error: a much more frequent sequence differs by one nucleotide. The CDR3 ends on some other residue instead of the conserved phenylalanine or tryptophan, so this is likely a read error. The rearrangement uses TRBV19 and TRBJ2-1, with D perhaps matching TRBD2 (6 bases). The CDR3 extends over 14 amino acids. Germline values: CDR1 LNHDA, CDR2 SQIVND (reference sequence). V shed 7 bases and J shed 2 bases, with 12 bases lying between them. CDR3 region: CASTARGPYNEQFY. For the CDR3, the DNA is TGTGCCAGTACCGCGCGGGGACCCTACAATGAGCAGTTCTAC.

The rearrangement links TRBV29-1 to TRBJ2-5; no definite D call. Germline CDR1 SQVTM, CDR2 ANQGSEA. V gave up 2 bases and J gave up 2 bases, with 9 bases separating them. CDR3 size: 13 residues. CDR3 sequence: CSVESSRQETQYF. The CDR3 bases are TGCAGCGTTGAATCGAGTAGACAAGAGACCCAGTACTTC.

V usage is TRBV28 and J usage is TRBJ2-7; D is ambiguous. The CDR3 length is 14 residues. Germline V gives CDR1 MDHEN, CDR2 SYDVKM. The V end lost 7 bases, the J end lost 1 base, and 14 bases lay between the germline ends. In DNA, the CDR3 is TGTGCCAGCACAGAAGCCCGCTCTTCCTACGAGCAGTACTTC. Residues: CASTEARSSYEQYF.

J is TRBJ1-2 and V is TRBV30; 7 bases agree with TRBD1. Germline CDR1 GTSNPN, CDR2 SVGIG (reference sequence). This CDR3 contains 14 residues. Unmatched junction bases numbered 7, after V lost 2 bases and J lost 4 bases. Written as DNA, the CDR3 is TGTGCCTGGAGTACCCTTGGACAGGCCTATGGCTACACCTTC. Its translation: CAWSTLGQAYGYTF.

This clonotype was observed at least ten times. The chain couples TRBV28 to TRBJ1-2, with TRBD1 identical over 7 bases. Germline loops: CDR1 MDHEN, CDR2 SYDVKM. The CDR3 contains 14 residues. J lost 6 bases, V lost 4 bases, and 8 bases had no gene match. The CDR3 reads CASSSNRGLDGYTF. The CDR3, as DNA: TGTGCCAGCAGTTCGAACAGGGGCCTGGATGGCTACACCTTC.

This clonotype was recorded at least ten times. The CDR3 spells CSVEREAKNIQYF. CDR3 coding DNA: TGCAGCGTTGAGCGGGAGGCCAAAAACATTCAGTACTTC. This chain uses TRBV29-1 with TRBJ2-4, with 7 nucleotides matching TRBD2. The ends lost 3 bases at V and 1 base at J; junction bases unmatched: 0. The V gene's germline CDR1 is SQVTM and CDR2 ANQGSEA. CDR3 length: 13 residues.

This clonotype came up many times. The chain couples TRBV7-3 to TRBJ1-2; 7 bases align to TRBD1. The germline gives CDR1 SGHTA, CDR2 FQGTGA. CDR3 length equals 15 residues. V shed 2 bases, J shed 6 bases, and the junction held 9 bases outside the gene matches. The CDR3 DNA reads TGTGCCAGCAGCTTATTTGGGACAGAAGGTGATGGCTACACCTTC. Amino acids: CASSLFGTEGDGYTF.

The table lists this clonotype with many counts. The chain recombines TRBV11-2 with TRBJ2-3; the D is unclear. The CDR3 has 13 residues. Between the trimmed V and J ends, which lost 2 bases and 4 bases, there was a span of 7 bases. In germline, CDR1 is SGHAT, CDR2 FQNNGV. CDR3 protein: CASSLWGADTQYF. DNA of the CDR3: TGTGCCAGCAGCTTATGGGGTGCAGATACGCAGTATTTT.

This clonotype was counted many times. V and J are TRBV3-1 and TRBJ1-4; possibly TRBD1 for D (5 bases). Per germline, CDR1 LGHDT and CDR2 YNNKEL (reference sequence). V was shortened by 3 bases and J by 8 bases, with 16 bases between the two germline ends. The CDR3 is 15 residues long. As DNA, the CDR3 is TGTGCCAGCAGCCAGGGGACCTCGAGTCAGGAAAAACTGTTTTTT. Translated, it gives CASSQGTSSQEKLFF.

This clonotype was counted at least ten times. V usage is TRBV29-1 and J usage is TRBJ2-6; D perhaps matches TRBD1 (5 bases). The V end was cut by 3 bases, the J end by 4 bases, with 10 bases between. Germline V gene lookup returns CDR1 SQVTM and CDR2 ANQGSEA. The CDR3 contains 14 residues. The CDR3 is CSVDQGSGANVLTF. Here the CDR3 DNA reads TGCAGCGTTGATCAGGGCTCCGGGGCCAACGTCCTGACTTTC.

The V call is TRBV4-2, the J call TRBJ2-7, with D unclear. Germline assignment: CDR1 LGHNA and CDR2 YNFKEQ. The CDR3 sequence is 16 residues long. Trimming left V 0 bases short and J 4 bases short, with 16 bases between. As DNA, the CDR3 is TGTGCCAGCAGCCAAGATTGGCGAGGTGGAATATACGAGCAGTACTTC. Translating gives CASSQDWRGGIYEQYF.

The CDR3 sequence: CATSRETAYGYTF. The CDR3 DNA is TGTGCCACCAGCAGAGAGACAGCCTATGGCTACACCTTC. The rearrangement uses TRBV15 and TRBJ1-2; weak D call: TRBD1 (5 bases). V lost 0 bases, J lost 4 bases, and 6 bases lay in between. The length of the CDR3 is 13 residues. CDR1 is LNHNV and CDR2 is YYDKDF in the germline V gene (reference sequence).

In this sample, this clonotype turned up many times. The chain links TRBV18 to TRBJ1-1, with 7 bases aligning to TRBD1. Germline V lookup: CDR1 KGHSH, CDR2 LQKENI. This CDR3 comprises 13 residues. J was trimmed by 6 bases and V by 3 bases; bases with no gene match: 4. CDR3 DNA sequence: TGTGCCAGCTCACCTCAGGGGGACGCTGAAGCTTTCTTT. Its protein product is CASSPQGDAEAFF.

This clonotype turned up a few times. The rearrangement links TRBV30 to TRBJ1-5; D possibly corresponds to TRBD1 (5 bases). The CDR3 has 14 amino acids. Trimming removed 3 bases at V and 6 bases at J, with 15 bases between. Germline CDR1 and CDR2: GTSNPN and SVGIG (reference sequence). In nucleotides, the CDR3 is TGTGCCTGGAGGGACATAAGGGATAGTCAGCCCCAGCATTTT. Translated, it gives CAWRDIRDSQPQHF. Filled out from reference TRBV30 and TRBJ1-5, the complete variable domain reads SQTIHQWPATLVQPVGSPLSLECTVEGTSNPNLYWYRQAAGRGLQLLFYSVGIGQISSEVPQNLSASRPQDRQFILSSKKLLLSDSGFYLCAWRDIRDSQPQHFGDGTRLSIL.

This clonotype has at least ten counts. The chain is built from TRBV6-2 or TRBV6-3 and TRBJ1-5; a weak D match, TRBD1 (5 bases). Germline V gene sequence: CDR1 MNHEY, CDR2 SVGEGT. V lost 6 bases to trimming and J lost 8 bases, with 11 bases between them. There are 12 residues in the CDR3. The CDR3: CASSPGFKPQHF. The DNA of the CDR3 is TGTGCCAGCAGCCCAGGGTTTAAGCCCCAGCATTTT.

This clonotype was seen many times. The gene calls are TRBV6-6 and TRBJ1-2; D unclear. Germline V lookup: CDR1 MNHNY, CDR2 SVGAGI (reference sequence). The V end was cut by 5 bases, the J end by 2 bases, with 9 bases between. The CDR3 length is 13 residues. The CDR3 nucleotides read TGTGCCAGCAGTCCGACGGGCAACTATGGCTACACCTTC. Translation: CASSPTGNYGYTF.